These 2 T cell receptor beta chains share one sample of origin, sequenced in a study of T-cell reconstitution after alpha-beta-depleted transplantation in children. TCRbeta library construction was performed incorporating unique molecular identifiers. TCRdb reprocessed the PCR reads with MiXCR, giving one entry per CDR3 protein. The profile shows 130,000 to 150,000 distinct CDR3 sequences, 8.5% to 10% of them singletons. The sample in question was PBMCs, mostly from graft donor cells, obtained 180 days after TCRalphabeta/CD19-depleted stem cell transplant. The receptors here all came from a female patient aged 2-10 years who had a stem cell transplant for congenital amegakaryocytic thrombocytopenia, so the T cells may come from the graft donor.

At least ten counts were recorded for this clonotype. This rearrangement joins TRBV7-2 to TRBJ1-1; a possible D gene is TRBD1 (5 bases). This CDR3 spans 15 amino acids. Germline CDR1 is SGHTA and CDR2 is FQGNSA. Between the trimmed V and J ends, which lost 1 base and 0 bases, there was a span of 9 bases. CDR3 sequence: CASSLEGRVNTEAFF. Written as DNA, the CDR3 is TGTGCCAGCAGCTTAGAGGGGAGGGTGAACACTGAAGCTTTCTTT.

For this clonotype: A much larger clone lies one base from this, so it may be a read error. This chain uses TRBV29-1 with TRBJ2-5; perhaps D is TRBD1 or TRBD2 (5 bases each). Germline V CDR1 and CDR2: SQVTM, ANQGSEA. Trimming stripped 6 bases from V and 4 bases from J, with 15 bases between. CDR3 length: 13 amino acids. The CDR3 coding sequence is TGCAGCGTCCCATTGTGGGGGTCAGAGACCCAGTACTTC. This sequence encodes CSVPLWGSETQYF. Filled out from reference TRBV29-1 and TRBJ2-5, the complete variable domain reads SAVISQKPSRDICQRGTSLTIQCQVDSQVTMMFWYRQQPGQSLTLIATANQGSEATYESGFVIDKFPISRPNLTFSTLTVSNMSPEDSSIYLCSVPLWGSETQYFGPGTRLLVL.